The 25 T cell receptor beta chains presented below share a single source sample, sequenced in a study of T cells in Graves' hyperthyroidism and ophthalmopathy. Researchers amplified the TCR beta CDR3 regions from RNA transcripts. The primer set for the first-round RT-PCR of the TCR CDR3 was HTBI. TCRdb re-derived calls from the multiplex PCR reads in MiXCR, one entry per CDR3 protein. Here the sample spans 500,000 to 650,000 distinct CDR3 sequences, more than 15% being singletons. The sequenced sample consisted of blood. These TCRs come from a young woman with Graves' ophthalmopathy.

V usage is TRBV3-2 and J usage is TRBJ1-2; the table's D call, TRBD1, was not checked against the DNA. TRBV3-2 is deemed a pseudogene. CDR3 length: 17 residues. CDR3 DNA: TGTGCCAGCAGCCAAGGGGGCAGGGCAGTCGCTAACTATGGCTACACCTTC. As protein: CASSQGGRAVANYGYTF.

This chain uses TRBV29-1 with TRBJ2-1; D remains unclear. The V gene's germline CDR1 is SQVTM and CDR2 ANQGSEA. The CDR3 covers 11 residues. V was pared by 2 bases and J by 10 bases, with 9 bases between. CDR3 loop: CSVENAREQFF. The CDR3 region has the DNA TGCAGCGTTGAAAACGCCCGGGAGCAGTTCTTC.

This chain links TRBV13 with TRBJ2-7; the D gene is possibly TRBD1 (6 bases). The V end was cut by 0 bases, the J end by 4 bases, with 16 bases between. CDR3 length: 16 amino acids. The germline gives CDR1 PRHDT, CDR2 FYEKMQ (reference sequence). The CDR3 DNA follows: TGTGCCAGCAGCTTAGGAGGGACAATTCCCTTTTACGAGCAGTACTTC. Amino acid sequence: CASSLGGTIPFYEQYF.

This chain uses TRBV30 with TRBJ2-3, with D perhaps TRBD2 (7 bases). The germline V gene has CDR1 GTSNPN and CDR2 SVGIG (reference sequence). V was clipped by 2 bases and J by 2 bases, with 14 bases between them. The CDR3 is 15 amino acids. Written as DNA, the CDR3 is TGTGCCTGGAGTCCTACAGGGAGGGTCACAGATACGCAGTATTTT. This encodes CAWSPTGRVTDTQYF.

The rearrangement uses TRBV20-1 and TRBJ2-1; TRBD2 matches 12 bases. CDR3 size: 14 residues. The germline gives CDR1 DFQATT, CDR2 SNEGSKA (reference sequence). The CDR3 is CSVSSGRAHGEQFF. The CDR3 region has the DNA TGCAGCGTCTCTAGCGGGAGGGCTCATGGTGAGCAGTTCTTC.

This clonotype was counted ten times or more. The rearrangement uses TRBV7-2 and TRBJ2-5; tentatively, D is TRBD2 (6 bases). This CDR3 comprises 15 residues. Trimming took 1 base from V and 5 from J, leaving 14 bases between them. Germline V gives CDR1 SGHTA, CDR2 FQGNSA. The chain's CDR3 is CASSLVGPRGETQYF. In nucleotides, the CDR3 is TGTGCCAGCAGCTTAGTAGGCCCCCGGGGGGAGACCCAGTACTTC.

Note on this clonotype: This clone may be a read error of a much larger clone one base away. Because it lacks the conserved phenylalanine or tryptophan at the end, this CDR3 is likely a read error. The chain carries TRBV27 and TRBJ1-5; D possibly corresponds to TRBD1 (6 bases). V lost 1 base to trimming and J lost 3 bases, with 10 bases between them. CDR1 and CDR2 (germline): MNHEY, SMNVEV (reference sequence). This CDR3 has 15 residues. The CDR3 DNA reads TGTGCCAGCAGTTTATTAGGGGGTAACAATCAGCCCCAGCATCTT. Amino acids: CASSLLGGNNQPQHL.

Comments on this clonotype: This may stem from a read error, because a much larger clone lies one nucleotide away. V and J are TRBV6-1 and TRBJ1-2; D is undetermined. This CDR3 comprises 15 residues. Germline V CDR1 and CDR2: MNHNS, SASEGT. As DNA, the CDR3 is TGTGCCAGCAGACCCCGGGGAGGGAGTAACTATGGCTACGCCTTC. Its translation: CASRPRGGSNYGYAF.

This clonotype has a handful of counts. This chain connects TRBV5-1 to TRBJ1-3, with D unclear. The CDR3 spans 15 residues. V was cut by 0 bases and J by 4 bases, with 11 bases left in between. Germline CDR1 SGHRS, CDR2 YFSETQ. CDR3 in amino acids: CASSLDGFSGNTIYF. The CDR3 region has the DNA TGCGCCAGCAGCTTGGATGGGTTCTCAGGAAACACCATATATTTT.

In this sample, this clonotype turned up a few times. CDR3 loop: CASSMVVGPGRTEAFF. CDR3 in DNA: TGTGCCAGTAGTATGGTCGTTGGTCCAGGGCGGACTGAAGCTTTCTTT. V is TRBV19 and J is TRBJ1-1; TRBD1 might be the D (5 bases). From germline, CDR1 is LNHDA and CDR2 SQIVND (reference sequence). This CDR3 comprises 16 residues. V lost 3 bases to trimming and J lost 5 bases, with 19 bases between them.

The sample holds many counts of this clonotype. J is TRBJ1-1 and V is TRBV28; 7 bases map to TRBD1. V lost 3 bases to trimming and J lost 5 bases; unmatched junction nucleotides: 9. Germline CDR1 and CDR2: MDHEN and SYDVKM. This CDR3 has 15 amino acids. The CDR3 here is CASSFPDRVGTEAFF. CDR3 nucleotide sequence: TGTGCCAGCAGTTTCCCCGACAGGGTAGGTACTGAAGCTTTCTTT. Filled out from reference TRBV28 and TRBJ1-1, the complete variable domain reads DVKVTQSSRYLVKRTGEKVFLECVQDMDHENMFWYRQDPGLGLRLIYFSYDVKMKEKGDIPEGYSVSREKKERFSLILESASTNQTSMYLCASSFPDRVGTEAFFGQGTRLTVV.

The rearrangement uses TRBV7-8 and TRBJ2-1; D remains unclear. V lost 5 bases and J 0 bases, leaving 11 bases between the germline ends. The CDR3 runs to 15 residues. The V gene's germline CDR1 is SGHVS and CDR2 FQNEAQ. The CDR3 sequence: CASSPNMDSYNEQFF. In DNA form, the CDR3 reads TGTGCCAGCAGCCCGAACATGGACTCCTACAATGAGCAGTTCTTC.

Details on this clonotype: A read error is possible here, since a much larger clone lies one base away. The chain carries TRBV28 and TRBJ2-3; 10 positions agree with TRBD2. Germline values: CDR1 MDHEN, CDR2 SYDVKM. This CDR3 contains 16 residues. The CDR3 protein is CASSQIAGGGEDAQYF. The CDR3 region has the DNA TGTGCCAGCAGTCAAATAGCGGGGGGCGGCGAAGATGCGCAGTATTTT.

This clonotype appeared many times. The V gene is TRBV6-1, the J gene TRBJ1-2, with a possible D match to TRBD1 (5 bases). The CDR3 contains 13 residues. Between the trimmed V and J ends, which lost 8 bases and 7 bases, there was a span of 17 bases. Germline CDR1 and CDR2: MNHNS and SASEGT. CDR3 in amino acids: CASWTSWGIGYTF. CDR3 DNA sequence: TGTGCCAGCTGGACGAGTTGGGGCATTGGCTACACCTTC.

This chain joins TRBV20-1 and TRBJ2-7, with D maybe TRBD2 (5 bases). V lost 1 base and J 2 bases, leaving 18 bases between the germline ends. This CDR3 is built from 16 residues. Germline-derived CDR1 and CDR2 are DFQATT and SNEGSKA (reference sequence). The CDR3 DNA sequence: TGCAGTGCTAGAGCAGCGGCGCGCCCTTTCGCCTACGAGCAGTACTTC. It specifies CSARAAARPFAYEQYF.

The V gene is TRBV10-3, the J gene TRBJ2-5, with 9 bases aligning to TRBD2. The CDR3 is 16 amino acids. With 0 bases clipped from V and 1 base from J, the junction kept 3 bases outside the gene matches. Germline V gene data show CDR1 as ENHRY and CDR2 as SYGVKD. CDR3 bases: TGTGCCATCAGTGAGTCGGCGGGGGGGCCCCAAGAGACCCAGTACTTC. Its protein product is CAISESAGGPQETQYF.

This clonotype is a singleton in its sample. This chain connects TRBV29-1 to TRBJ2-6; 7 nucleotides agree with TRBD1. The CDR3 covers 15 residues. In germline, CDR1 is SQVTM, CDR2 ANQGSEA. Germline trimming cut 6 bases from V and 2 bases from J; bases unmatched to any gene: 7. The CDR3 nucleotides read TGCAGCGTAGCGACAGGGTTGGCTGGGGCCAACGTCCTGACTTTC. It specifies CSVATGLAGANVLTF.

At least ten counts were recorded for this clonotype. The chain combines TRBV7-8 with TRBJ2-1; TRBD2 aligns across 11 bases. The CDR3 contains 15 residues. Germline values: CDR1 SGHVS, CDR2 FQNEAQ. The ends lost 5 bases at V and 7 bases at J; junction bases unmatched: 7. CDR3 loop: CASSEETSGINEQFF. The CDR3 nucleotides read TGTGCCAGCAGCGAAGAGACTAGCGGGATAAATGAGCAGTTCTTC.

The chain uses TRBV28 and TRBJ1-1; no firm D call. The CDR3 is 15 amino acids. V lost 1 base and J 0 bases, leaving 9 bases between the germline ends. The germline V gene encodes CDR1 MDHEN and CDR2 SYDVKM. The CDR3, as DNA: TGTGCCAGCAGTTTATTTCGGCGGGTGAACACTGAAGCTTTCTTT. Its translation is CASSLFRRVNTEAFF.

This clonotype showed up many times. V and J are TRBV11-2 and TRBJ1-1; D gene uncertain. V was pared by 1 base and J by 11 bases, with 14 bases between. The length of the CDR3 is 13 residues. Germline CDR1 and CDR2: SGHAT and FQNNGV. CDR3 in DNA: TGTGCCAGCAGCTTAGCGGCTAAAGCGGGGGCTTTCTTT. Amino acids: CASSLAAKAGAFF. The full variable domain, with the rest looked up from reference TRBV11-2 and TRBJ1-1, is EAGVAQSPRYKIIEKRQSVAFWCNPISGHATLYWYQQILGQGPKLLIQFQNNGVVDDSQLPKDRFSAERLKGVDSTLKIQPAKLEDSAVYLCASSLAAKAGAFFGQGTRLTVV.

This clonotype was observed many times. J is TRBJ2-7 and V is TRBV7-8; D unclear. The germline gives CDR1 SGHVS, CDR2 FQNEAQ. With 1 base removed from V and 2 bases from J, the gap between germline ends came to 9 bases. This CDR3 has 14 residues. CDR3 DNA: TGTGCCAGCAGCTTAGGTTACGGCACCTACGAGCAGTACTTC. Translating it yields CASSLGYGTYEQYF.

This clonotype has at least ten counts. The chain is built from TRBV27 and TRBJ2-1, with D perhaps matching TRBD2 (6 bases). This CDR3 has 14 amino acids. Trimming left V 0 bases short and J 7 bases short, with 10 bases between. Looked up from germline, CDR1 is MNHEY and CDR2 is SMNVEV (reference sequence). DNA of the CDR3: TGTGCCAGCAGTTTATCCGGAGGGGCGAATGAGCAGTTCTTC. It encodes CASSLSGGANEQFF.

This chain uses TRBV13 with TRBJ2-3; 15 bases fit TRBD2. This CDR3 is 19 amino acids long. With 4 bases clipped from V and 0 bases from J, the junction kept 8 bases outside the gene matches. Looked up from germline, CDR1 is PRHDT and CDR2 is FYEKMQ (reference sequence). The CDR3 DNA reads TGTGCCAGCAGCTCCTGGACTAGCGGGGGGGACGCTAGCACAGATACGCAGTATTTT. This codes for CASSSWTSGGDASTDTQYF.

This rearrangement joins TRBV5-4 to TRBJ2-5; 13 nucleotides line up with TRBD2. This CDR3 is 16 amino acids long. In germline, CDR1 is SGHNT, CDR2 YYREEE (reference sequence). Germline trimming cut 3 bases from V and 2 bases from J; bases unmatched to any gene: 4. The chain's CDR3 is CASSSPGLAGQETQYF. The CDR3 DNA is TGTGCCAGCAGCTCCCCGGGACTAGCGGGGCAAGAGACCCAGTACTTC.

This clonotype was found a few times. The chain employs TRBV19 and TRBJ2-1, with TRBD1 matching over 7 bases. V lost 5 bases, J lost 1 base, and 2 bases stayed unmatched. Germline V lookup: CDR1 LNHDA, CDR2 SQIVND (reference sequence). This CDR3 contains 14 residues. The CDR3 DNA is TGTGCCAGTAGTCGGGGACAGTCCTACAATGAGCAGTTCTTC. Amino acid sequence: CASSRGQSYNEQFF.